Each of the 3 T cell receptor beta chains below was sequenced from the same sample in a study of beta chain features in type 1 diabetes. The whole isolated RNA underwent reverse transcription, so sequencing captured expressed TCRB transcripts. Here immunoSEQ multiplex PCR was the method, and the copy in TCRdb shows in-frame clones only, minus some. The sample has a few hundred thousand clones, 11% to 15% seen once. What was sequenced was naive CD4+ T cells from blood. The receptor source for this set is a young man in good health.

This clone was seen once. This chain links TRBV7-9 with TRBJ2-7; 10 bases are a match to TRBD1. The germline V gene encodes CDR1 SEHNR and CDR2 FQNEAQ (reference sequence). The CDR3 contains 15 residues. Trimming cost V 4 bases and J 7 bases; bases outside gene matches: 10. CDR3 coding DNA: TGTGCCAGCAGCTCACCCGGGGACAGGGGTCGGGAGCAGTACTTC. Protein product: CASSSPGDRGREQYF.

This clone has only a few counts. The rearrangement joins TRBV9 to TRBJ2-1, with 8 bases fitting TRBD2. Losses at the gene ends were 0 bases for V and 10 bases for J; bases not matched to a gene: 9. The germline V gene has CDR1 SGDLS and CDR2 YYNGEE. The CDR3 sequence is 15 residues long. The CDR3 DNA is TGTGCCAGCAGCGTAGAACGGGAGGGCCTAGGAGAGCAGTTCTTC. Residues: CASSVEREGLGEQFF.

V gene TRBV7-2 combines with J gene TRBJ2-1; TRBD2 might be the D (6 bases). V lost 3 bases to trimming and J lost 8 bases, with 17 bases between them. Germline V gene sequence: CDR1 SGHTA, CDR2 FQGNSA. The CDR3 spans 15 residues. CDR3 region: CASSLGLPLRDEQFF. DNA for the CDR3: TGTGCCAGCAGCTTGGGACTGCCCCTACGGGATGAGCAGTTCTTC.